A single sample is the source of the 32 T cell receptor beta chains below, sequenced in a study of blood T cell repertoires in COVID-19. Sequencing used immunoSEQ multiplex PCR; TCRdb keeps in-frame clones, though not all of them. The sample yields about 200,000 clones, about 79% seen once. Sequenced sample: peripheral blood. The receptor source for this set is a human donor in a cohort sampled during active COVID-19.

This chain connects TRBV2 to TRBJ2-4, with 7 nucleotides matching TRBD2. CDR1 is SNHLY, CDR2 FYNNEI, per germline. The CDR3 runs 13 residues. Trimming removed 2 bases from V and 7 bases from J; junction bases left unmatched: 2. The CDR3 loop reads CASSERGSNIQYF. In nucleotides, the CDR3 is TGTGCCAGCAGTGAACGCGGGAGCAACATTCAGTACTTC.

The CDR3 region has the DNA TGCGCCAGCAGCTTGGATTCAAACACCGGGGAGCTGTTTTTT. It yields the protein CASSLDSNTGELFF. This chain connects TRBV5-1 to TRBJ2-2; D is unresolved. Per the germline V gene, CDR1 is SGHRS and CDR2 is YFSETQ. The CDR3 runs to 14 residues. The germline V and J ends were trimmed by 0 bases and 2 bases, with 5 bases remaining between them.

The chain links TRBV18 to TRBJ2-7; 10 bases are shared with TRBD2. J was trimmed by 6 bases and V by 2 bases; bases with no gene match: 10. The length of the CDR3 is 16 residues. Germline lookup yields CDR1 KGHSH and CDR2 LQKENI. The CDR3 sequence: CASSPKLAGQKVEQYF. Written as DNA, the CDR3 is TGTGCCAGCTCACCAAAACTAGCGGGGCAGAAAGTCGAGCAGTACTTC. Complete variable domain (other parts from reference TRBV18 and TRBJ2-7): NAGVMQNPRHLVRRRGQEARLRCSPMKGHSHVYWYRQLPEEGLKFMVYLQKENIIDESGMPKERFSAEFPKEGPSILRIQQVVRGDSAAYFCASSPKLAGQKVEQYFGPGTRLTVT.

This sequence joins TRBV15 and TRBJ2-7, with 9 bases aligning to TRBD1. Per the germline V gene, CDR1 is LNHNV and CDR2 is YYDKDF (reference sequence). The CDR3 consists of 14 residues. Trimming removed 0 bases from V and 7 bases from J; junction bases left unmatched: 4. CDR3 region: CATSRDGTGKEQYF. The CDR3 coding sequence is TGTGCCACCAGCAGAGACGGGACAGGGAAAGAGCAGTACTTC.

The V call is TRBV6-6, the J call TRBJ2-1, with 7 bases fitting TRBD2. CDR3 size: 16 residues. The junction had 12 bases not matched to a gene; V was cut back by 6 bases and J by 4 bases. CDR1 and CDR2 (germline): MNHNY, SVGAGI (reference sequence). The CDR3 coding sequence is TGTGCCAGCAGCCTACTCGACGGGAGGCAATACAATGAGCAGTTCTTC. Translation: CASSLLDGRQYNEQFF.

The gene calls are TRBV30 and TRBJ2-5; TRBD1 aligns across 10 bases. Trimming took 2 bases from V and 1 from J; bases not matched to a gene: 7. CDR3 length: 16 residues. Germline V gene lookup returns CDR1 GTSNPN and CDR2 SVGIG (reference sequence). In nucleotides, the CDR3 is TGTGCCTGGAGTAGGACAGGGGGGGGCCTCCAAGAGACCCAGTACTTC. This translates into CAWSRTGGGLQETQYF.

This chain uses TRBV2 with TRBJ1-5; 7 nucleotides agree with TRBD1. The CDR3 is 14 amino acids. CDR1 and CDR2 from the germline V gene are SNHLY and FYNNEI. The V and J ends lost 6 bases and 7 bases, in that order; junction bases with no gene match: 9. The CDR3, as DNA: TGTGCCAGCAGGCCTAGACAGGGAAGACAGCCCCAGCATTTT. This encodes CASRPRQGRQPQHF.

A single count supports this clone. V is TRBV29-1 and J is TRBJ1-2; weak D call: TRBD1 (6 bases). The CDR3 runs 14 residues. Germline V gene sequence: CDR1 SQVTM, CDR2 ANQGSEA. The ends were cut back, 4 bases at V and 7 bases at J, with 19 bases in the middle. The CDR3 region has the DNA TGCAGCGTTGGCCTACAGGGCGTCTCGGCTGGCTACACCTTC. This translates into CSVGLQGVSAGYTF.

The chain joins TRBV5-1 to TRBJ2-7, with 8 nucleotides matching TRBD2. The junction had 10 bases not matched to a gene; V was cut back by 5 bases and J by 0 bases. Germline CDR1 and CDR2: SGHRS and YFSETQ. The CDR3 runs to 16 residues. The CDR3 sequence: CASSRNTGGGSYEQYF. The CDR3 region has the DNA TGCGCCAGCAGTCGGAATACGGGGGGGGGCTCCTACGAGCAGTACTTC.

This clone has only a few counts. The V gene is TRBV30, the J gene TRBJ2-5, with TRBD1 as a possible D gene (6 bases). V was pared by 0 bases and J by 5 bases, with 10 bases between. Germline assignment: CDR1 GTSNPN and CDR2 SVGIG (reference sequence). The length of the CDR3 is 13 residues. CDR3 sequence: CAWSVGGSETQYF. In DNA form, the CDR3 reads TGTGCCTGGAGTGTTGGGGGCTCGGAGACCCAGTACTTC. Using reference TRBV30 and TRBJ2-5 for the parts outside the CDR3, the full variable domain is SQTIHQWPATLVQPVGSPLSLECTVEGTSNPNLYWYRQAAGRGLQLLFYSVGIGQISSEVPQNLSASRPQDRQFILSSKKLLLSDSGFYLCAWSVGGSETQYFGPGTRLLVL.

The chain is built from TRBV5-1 and TRBJ2-5, with 14 bases identical to TRBD2. V shed 7 bases, J shed 6 bases, and the junction held 8 bases outside the gene matches. The V gene's germline CDR1 is SGHRS and CDR2 YFSETQ. This CDR3 spans 15 amino acids. The CDR3 bases are TGCGCCAGCCACCCTGGGACTAGCGGGAGTCAGACCCAGTACTTC. Translation gives CASHPGTSGSQTQYF.

The V call is TRBV10-2, the J call TRBJ2-7; possible D gene TRBD1, 6 bases. The V gene lost 8 bases and the J gene lost 4 bases, with 6 bases spanning the gap. The CDR3 loop spans 10 amino acids. Per germline, CDR1 WSHSY and CDR2 SAAADI. CDR3 loop: CASGQYEQYF. CDR3 nucleotide sequence: TGCGCCAGCGGACAGTACGAGCAGTACTTC.

This clone has just a few counts. The chain joins TRBV6-5 to TRBJ1-5; no clear D gene. Trimming took 4 bases from V and 0 from J, leaving 10 bases between them. The V gene's germline CDR1 is MNHEY and CDR2 SVGAGI. The CDR3 loop spans 15 amino acids. CDR3 nucleotide sequence: TGTGCCAGCAGTTGGAGCGCTGATAGCAATCAGCCCCAGCATTTT. It specifies CASSWSADSNQPQHF.

The chain recombines TRBV4-2 with TRBJ2-7, with TRBD2 identical over 14 bases. This CDR3 is built from 17 residues. CDR1 and CDR2 (germline): LGHNA, YNFKEQ. V gave up 2 bases and J gave up 3 bases; unmatched junction bases: 6. CDR3 sequence reads: CASSQKGLAGVYYEQYF. For the CDR3, the DNA is TGTGCCAGCAGCCAAAAGGGACTAGCGGGAGTCTACTACGAGCAGTACTTC.

The rearrangement links TRBV11-3 to TRBJ2-5; 16 bases are shared with TRBD2. Per germline, CDR1 SGHNT and CDR2 YENEEA. CDR3 length: 16 amino acids. J was trimmed by 4 bases and V by 5 bases; bases with no gene match: 4. In DNA, the CDR3 is TGTGCCAGCAGCCCGGGACTAGCGGGAGGGCCAGAGACCCAGTACTTC. It translates to CASSPGLAGGPETQYF.

The J gene is TRBJ2-5, the V gene TRBV7-9; tentatively, D is TRBD2 (5 bases). Trimming removed 1 base at V and 5 bases at J, with 11 bases between. Looked up from germline, CDR1 is SEHNR and CDR2 is FQNEAQ (reference sequence). The CDR3 runs 14 residues. CDR3 amino acids: CASSLVGGEETQYF. Written as DNA, the CDR3 is TGTGCCAGCAGCTTAGTGGGTGGGGAGGAGACCCAGTACTTC.

The chain employs TRBV24-1 and TRBJ2-7; D gene uncertain. V dropped 3 bases and J dropped 3 bases, with 11 bases sitting between them. The CDR3 is 14 amino acids. Germline loops: CDR1 KGHDR, CDR2 SFDVKD. In DNA, the CDR3 is TGTGCCACCAGTGATGTAGACTGCCGCTACGAGCAGTACTTC. Translation gives CATSDVDCRYEQYF.

The genes are TRBV6-5 and TRBJ2-2, with D unresolved. Germline loops: CDR1 MNHEY, CDR2 SVGAGI. The CDR3 has 14 residues. The V gene lost 6 bases and the J gene lost 3 bases, with 11 bases spanning the gap. CDR3 residues: CASRGDIDTGELFF. The CDR3 region has the DNA TGTGCCAGCAGAGGAGATATAGACACCGGGGAGCTGTTTTTT.

V gene TRBV28 combines with J gene TRBJ2-7, with TRBD2 as a possible D gene (5 bases). V lost 10 bases and J lost 2, with 18 bases in between. The CDR3 has 14 amino acids. Germline V gives CDR1 MDHEN, CDR2 SYDVKM. The CDR3 is CATSRAVIPYEQYF. CDR3 in DNA: TGTGCCACCTCACGAGCGGTTATTCCCTACGAGCAGTACTTC.

This clone was counted between two and nine times. This rearrangement joins TRBV28 to TRBJ2-7, with D perhaps matching TRBD1 (6 bases). The CDR3 sequence is 15 residues long. V lost 4 bases and J 0 bases, leaving 13 bases between the germline ends. CDR1 MDHEN and CDR2 SYDVKM come from the germline V gene. The CDR3 loop reads CASSSPGTNSYEQYF. The CDR3 DNA reads TGTGCCAGCAGTTCGCCCGGGACAAACTCCTACGAGCAGTACTTC.

V and J are TRBV9 and TRBJ2-2; 7 bases fit TRBD2. V gave up 3 bases and J gave up 0 bases; unmatched junction bases: 8. Per germline, CDR1 SGDLS and CDR2 YYNGEE. CDR3 length: 17 amino acids. DNA for the CDR3: TGTGCCAGCAGCGGTTCTAGCGGATCTACGAACACCGGGGAGCTGTTTTTT. Protein product: CASSGSSGSTNTGELFF.

This chain links TRBV6-6 with TRBJ1-2; a weak D match, TRBD1 (5 bases). The CDR3 consists of 12 residues. V was shortened by 8 bases and J by 8 bases, with 15 bases between the two germline ends. Per the germline V gene, CDR1 is MNHNY and CDR2 is SVGAGI (reference sequence). The CDR3 nucleotides read TGTGCCAGCGCTGCGGGGACGGGAGGCTACACCTTC. This gives the protein CASAAGTGGYTF.

V is TRBV28 and J is TRBJ2-7, with 7 bases fitting TRBD2. Trimming took 3 bases from V and 2 from J; bases not matched to a gene: 16. The germline gives CDR1 MDHEN, CDR2 SYDVKM. The CDR3 extends over 18 amino acids. This chain's CDR3 is CASSFIGSLAAQAYEQYF. The DNA of the CDR3 is TGTGCCAGCAGTTTTATTGGGAGCCTAGCGGCACAGGCCTACGAGCAGTACTTC. Full variable domain (missing parts from reference TRBV28 and TRBJ2-7): DVKVTQSSRYLVKRTGEKVFLECVQDMDHENMFWYRQDPGLGLRLIYFSYDVKMKEKGDIPEGYSVSREKKERFSLILESASTNQTSMYLCASSFIGSLAAQAYEQYFGPGTRLTVT.

The chain joins TRBV6-5 to TRBJ2-1; TRBD2 aligns across 11 bases. In germline, CDR1 is MNHEY, CDR2 SVGAGI. CDR3 length equals 13 residues. J gave up 10 bases and V 7 bases, and 6 bases lay outside the gene matches. The CDR3 region has the DNA TGTGCCAGCACCAAGGCTAGCGGGAGGGAGCAGTTCTTC. This translates into CASTKASGREQFF.

The chain combines TRBV28 with TRBJ2-3; D perhaps matches TRBD1 (6 bases). The germline gives CDR1 MDHEN, CDR2 SYDVKM. With 8 bases removed from V and 8 bases from J, the gap between germline ends came to 17 bases. This CDR3 is built from 13 residues. CDR3: CASLKGVPGTQYF. DNA of the CDR3: TGTGCCAGCCTAAAGGGGGTACCGGGTACGCAGTATTTT.

This clone was seen a handful of times. The rearrangement uses TRBV6-1 and TRBJ2-1; no firm D call. This CDR3 is built from 17 residues. Trimming pared 1 base from V and 3 bases from J, leaving 16 bases between. Germline values: CDR1 MNHNS, CDR2 SASEGT. The CDR3 protein is CASSEDGVSAVYNEQFF. For the CDR3, the DNA is TGTGCCAGCAGTGAAGACGGAGTTTCGGCAGTCTACAATGAGCAGTTCTTC.

The rearrangement joins TRBV13 to TRBJ2-1; TRBD2 matches at 10 bases. Trimming at V came to 3 bases and at J to 9 bases, leaving 2 bases not matched to a gene. Germline CDR1 PRHDT, CDR2 FYEKMQ (reference sequence). The CDR3 has 13 amino acids. The CDR3 loop reads CASSFRTSGEQFF. CDR3 nucleotides: TGTGCCAGCAGCTTCCGGACTAGCGGTGAGCAGTTCTTC.

This clone was observed a single time. The gene calls are TRBV5-4 and TRBJ2-5; 9 nucleotides align to TRBD1. Germline V gene sequence: CDR1 SGHNT, CDR2 YYREEE (reference sequence). V lost 2 bases, J lost 7 bases, and 12 bases stayed unmatched. This CDR3 has 16 residues. CDR3 sequence: CASSLDLTGGPRTQYF. The CDR3 DNA is TGTGCCAGCAGCTTAGACCTGACAGGGGGACCTAGGACCCAGTACTTC.

This chain joins TRBV27 and TRBJ2-2; 11 nucleotides agree with TRBD2. The CDR3 is 19 residues long. Germline loops: CDR1 MNHEY, CDR2 SMNVEV (reference sequence). After removal of 2 bases from V and 2 bases from J, the junction contained 10 bases not matched to a gene. The CDR3 region has the DNA TGTGCCAGCAGTTTAGGTAGACTAGCGGGAAACCCAAACACCGGGGAGCTGTTTTTT. It codes for CASSLGRLAGNPNTGELFF.

CDR3 loop: CASSHPDGTSGLGRETQYF. DNA for the CDR3: TGTGCCAGCAGCCACCCAGACGGGACTAGCGGGTTGGGGAGAGAGACCCAGTACTTC. V is TRBV14 and J is TRBJ2-5, with TRBD2 matching over 12 bases. CDR1 and CDR2 from the germline V gene are SGHDN and FVKESK. The CDR3 spans 19 residues. The V and J ends lost 3 bases and 4 bases, in that order; junction bases with no gene match: 15.

The chain recombines TRBV5-1 with TRBJ1-6; D is unclear. This CDR3 comprises 16 residues. Between the trimmed V and J ends, which lost 4 bases and 3 bases, there was a span of 14 bases. Per the germline V gene, CDR1 is SGHRS and CDR2 is YFSETQ. CDR3 DNA sequence: TGCGCCAGCAGCCCGGACGCGGGCCACTATAATTCACCCCTCCACTTT. Translation: CASSPDAGHYNSPLHF.

The chain links TRBV30 to TRBJ2-2, with 13 bases that match TRBD2. This CDR3 comprises 14 residues. V was pared by 5 bases and J by 8 bases, with 5 bases of the junction left unmatched. Germline V CDR1 and CDR2: GTSNPN, SVGIG (reference sequence). CDR3: CAWAGTSGIGELFF. CDR3 nucleotides: TGTGCCTGGGCCGGGACTAGCGGGATTGGGGAGCTGTTTTTT.